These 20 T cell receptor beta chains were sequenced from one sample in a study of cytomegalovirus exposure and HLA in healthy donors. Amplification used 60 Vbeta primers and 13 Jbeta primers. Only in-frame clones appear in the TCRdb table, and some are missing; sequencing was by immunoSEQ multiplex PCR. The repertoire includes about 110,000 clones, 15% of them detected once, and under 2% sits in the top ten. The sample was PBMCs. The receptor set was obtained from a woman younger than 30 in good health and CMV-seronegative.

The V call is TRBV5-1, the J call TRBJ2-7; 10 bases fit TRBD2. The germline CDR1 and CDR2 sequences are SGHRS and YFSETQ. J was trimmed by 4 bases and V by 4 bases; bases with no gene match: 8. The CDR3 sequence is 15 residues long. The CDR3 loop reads CASSPSGRAGYEQYF. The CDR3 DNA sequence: TGCGCCAGCAGCCCCAGCGGGAGGGCCGGATACGAGCAGTACTTC.

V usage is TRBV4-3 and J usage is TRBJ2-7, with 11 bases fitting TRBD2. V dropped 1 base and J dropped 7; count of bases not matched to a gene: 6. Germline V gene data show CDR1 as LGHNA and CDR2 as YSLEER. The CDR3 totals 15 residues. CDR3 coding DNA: TGCGCCAGCAGCCAAGGGGTACTAGCGGGGGTTGAGCAGTACTTC. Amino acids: CASSQGVLAGVEQYF.

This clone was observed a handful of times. CDR3 in amino acids: CASRNLGLAGKDGELFF. CDR3 coding DNA: TGTGCCAGTCGTAATTTGGGGCTAGCGGGGAAAGATGGGGAGCTGTTTTTT. The chain carries TRBV19 and TRBJ2-2; 9 bases map to TRBD2. The J segment lost 8 bases and the V segment lost 8 bases, leaving 18 bases of the junction unmatched. The CDR3 extends over 17 amino acids. Germline CDR1 LNHDA, CDR2 SQIVND (reference sequence).

The CDR3 here is CASSSEETQYF. Written as DNA, the CDR3 is TGTGCCAGCAGCTCAGAAGAGACCCAGTACTTC. The chain uses TRBV9 and TRBJ2-5; D not certain. CDR3 length: 11 residues. In germline, CDR1 is SGDLS, CDR2 YYNGEE. With 4 bases removed from V and 3 bases from J, the gap between germline ends came to 4 bases.

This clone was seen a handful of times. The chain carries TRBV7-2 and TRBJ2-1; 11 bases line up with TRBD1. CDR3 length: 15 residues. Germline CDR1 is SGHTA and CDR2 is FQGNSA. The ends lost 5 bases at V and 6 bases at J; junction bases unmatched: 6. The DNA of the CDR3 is TGTGCCAGCAGCCCCCCGGACAGGGGGCTCAATGAGCAGTTCTTC. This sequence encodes CASSPPDRGLNEQFF.

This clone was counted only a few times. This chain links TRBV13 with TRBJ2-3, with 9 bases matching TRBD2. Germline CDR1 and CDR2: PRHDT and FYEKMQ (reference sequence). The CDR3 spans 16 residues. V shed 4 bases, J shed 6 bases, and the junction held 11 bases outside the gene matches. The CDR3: CASSSRTSAQGDTQYF. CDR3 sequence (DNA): TGTGCCAGCAGCTCAAGGACTAGCGCCCAGGGCGATACGCAGTATTTT.

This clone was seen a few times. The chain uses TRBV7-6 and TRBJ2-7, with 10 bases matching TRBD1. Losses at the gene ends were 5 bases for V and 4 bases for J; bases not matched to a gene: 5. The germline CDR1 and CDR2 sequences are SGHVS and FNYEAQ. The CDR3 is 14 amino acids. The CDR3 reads CASSRTGGVYEQYF. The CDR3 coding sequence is TGTGCCAGCAGCCGGACAGGGGGAGTGTACGAGCAGTACTTC.

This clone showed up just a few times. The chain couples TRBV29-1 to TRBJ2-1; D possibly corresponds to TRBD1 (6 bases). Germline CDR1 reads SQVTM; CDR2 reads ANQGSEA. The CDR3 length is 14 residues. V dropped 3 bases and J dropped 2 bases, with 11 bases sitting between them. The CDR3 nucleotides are TGCAGCGTTGAGGGGGCCGCCGCCTACAATGAGCAGTTCTTC. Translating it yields CSVEGAAAYNEQFF.

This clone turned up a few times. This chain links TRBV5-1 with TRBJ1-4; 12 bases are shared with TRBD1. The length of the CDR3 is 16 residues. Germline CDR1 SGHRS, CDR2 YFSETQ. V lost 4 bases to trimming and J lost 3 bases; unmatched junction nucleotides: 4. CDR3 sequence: CASSRDRGLANEKLFF. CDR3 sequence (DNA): TGCGCCAGCAGCCGGGACAGGGGGCTAGCTAATGAAAAACTGTTTTTT.

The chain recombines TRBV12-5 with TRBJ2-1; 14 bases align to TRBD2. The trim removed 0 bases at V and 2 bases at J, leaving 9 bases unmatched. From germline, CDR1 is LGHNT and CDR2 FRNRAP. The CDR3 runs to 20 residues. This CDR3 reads CASGLVLGLAGGATYNEQFF. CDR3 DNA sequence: TGTGCTAGTGGTTTGGTACTCGGACTAGCGGGAGGCGCCACCTACAATGAGCAGTTCTTC.

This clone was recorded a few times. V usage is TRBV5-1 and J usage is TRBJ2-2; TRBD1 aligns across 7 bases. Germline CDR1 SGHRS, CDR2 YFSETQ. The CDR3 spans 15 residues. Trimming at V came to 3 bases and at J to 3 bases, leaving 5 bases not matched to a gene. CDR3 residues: CASSSTGKDTGELFF. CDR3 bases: TGCGCCAGCAGCTCGACAGGGAAGGACACCGGGGAGCTGTTTTTT.

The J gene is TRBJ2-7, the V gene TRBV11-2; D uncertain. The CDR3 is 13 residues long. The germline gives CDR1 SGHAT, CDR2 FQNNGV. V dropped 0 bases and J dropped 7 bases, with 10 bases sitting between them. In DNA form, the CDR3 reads TGTGCCAGCAGCTTAGATCTCCTTCCGGAGCAGTACTTC. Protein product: CASSLDLLPEQYF.

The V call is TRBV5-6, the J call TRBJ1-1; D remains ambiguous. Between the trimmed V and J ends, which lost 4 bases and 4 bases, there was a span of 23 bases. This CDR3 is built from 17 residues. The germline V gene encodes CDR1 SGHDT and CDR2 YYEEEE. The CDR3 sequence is CASSDPRVFSAGTEAFF. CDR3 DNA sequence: TGTGCCAGCAGCGACCCTCGGGTATTTTCCGCGGGCACTGAAGCTTTCTTT.

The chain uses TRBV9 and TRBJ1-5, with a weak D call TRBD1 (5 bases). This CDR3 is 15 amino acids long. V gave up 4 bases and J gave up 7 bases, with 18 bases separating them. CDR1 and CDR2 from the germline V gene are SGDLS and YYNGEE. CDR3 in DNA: TGTGCCAGCAGCCCCGGGGGAGGGGTAGGGCAGCCCCAGCATTTT. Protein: CASSPGGGVGQPQHF.

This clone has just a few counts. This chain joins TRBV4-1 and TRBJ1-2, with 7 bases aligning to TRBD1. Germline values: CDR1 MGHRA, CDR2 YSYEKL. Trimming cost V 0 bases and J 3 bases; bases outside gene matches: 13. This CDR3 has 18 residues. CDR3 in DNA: TGCGCCAGCAGCCAAGACGTGGACAGGAATGTAGGGCACTATGGCTACACCTTC. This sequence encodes CASSQDVDRNVGHYGYTF.

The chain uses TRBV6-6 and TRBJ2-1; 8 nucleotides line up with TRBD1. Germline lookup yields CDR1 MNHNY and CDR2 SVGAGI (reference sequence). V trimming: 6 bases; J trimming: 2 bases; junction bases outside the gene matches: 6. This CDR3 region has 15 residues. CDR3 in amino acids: CASRDRDRTYNEQFF. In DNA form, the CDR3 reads TGTGCCAGCAGAGACCGGGACAGGACCTACAATGAGCAGTTCTTC.

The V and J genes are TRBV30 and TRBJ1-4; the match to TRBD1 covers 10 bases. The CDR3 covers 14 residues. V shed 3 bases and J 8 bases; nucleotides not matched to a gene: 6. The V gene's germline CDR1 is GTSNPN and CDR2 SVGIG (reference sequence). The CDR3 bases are TGTGCCTGGAGCGCGGACAGGGGGAGGGAAAAACTGTTTTTT. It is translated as CAWSADRGREKLFF.

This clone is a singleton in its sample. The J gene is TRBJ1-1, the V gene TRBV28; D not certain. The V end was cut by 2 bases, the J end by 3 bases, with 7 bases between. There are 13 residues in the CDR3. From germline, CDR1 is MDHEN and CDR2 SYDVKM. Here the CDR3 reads CASSLIGHTEAFF. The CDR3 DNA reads TGTGCCAGCAGTTTAATTGGCCACACTGAAGCTTTCTTT.

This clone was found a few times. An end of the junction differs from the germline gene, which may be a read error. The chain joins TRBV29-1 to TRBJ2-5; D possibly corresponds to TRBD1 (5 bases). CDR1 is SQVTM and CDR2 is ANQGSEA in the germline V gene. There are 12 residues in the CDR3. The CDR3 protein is CSVADIQKTQYF. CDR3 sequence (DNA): TGCAGCGTTGCGGACATCCAAAAGACCCAGTACTTC.

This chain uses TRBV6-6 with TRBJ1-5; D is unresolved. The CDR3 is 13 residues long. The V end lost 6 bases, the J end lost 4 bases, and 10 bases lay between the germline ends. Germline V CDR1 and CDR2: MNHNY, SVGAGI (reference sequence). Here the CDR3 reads CASSLDQNQPQHF. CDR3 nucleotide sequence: TGTGCCAGCAGCCTAGACCAGAATCAGCCCCAGCATTTT.